A selection of T cell receptor beta chains follows, all from one sample in a study of OX40 agonist ivuxolimab in advanced cancers. Profiled with immunoSEQ multiplex PCR; TCRdb holds only in-frame clones, not every one. Of about 26,000 clones listed, approximately 75% are singletons. The source was CD4+ or CD8+ T cells sorted from blood, collected in a trial of the OX40 agonist ivuxolimab. The receptors shown here come from an adult with an advanced solid tumor such as melanoma, head and neck, liver or kidney cancer. Each CDR3 is given with its conserved first and last residue. Fields, in order: D gene, clone size, V gene, J gene, CDR3 DNA, CDR3 protein. The D gene is left open where the match is weak. Clone size is stated in some rows and not others, as once, few, many or a class when expanded.

.	.	TRBV5-4	TRBJ2-5	TGTGCCAGCAGCTATACTCAGAACGGGCTAGAAGACTTC	CASSYTQNGLEDF
.	medium-sized	TRBV18	TRBJ1-5	TGTGCCAGCTCTACGGGTAGCAATCAGCCCCAGCATTTT	CASSTGSNQPQHF
TRBD1	.	TRBV4-1	TRBJ1-2	TGCGCCAGCAGCCAAGATCCGGGACAGTCGGTCTATGGCTACACCTTC	CASSQDPGQSVYGYTF
.	.	TRBV30	TRBJ2-7	TGTGCCTGGAGTGTACACTCCGGGGTCGAGCAGTACTTC	CAWSVHSGVEQYF
.	once	TRBV7-2	TRBJ1-5	TGTGCCAGCAGCTTCGATATAGGTGTGGGACCCCCCAATCAGCCCCAGCATTTT	CASSFDIGVGPPNQPQHF
TRBD1	once	TRBV30	TRBJ1-1	TGTGCCTGGAGTCCAGGACAGGGCGACACTGAAGCTTTCTTT	CAWSPGQGDTEAFF
TRBD2	.	TRBV28	TRBJ2-1	TGTGCCAGCCTGACTAGCCTAGGTGAGCAGTTCTTC	CASLTSLGEQFF
.	.	TRBV19	TRBJ1-1	TGTGCCAGTAGTATAGGGGTAAACACTGAAGCTTTCTTT	CASSIGVNTEAFF
TRBD2	.	TRBV7-2	TRBJ2-1	TGTGCCAGCAGCTTTAGCGGGAGCTCCTACAATGAGCAGTTCTTC	CASSFSGSSYNEQFF
.	.	TRBV5-1	TRBJ1-1	TGCGCCAGCAGCTTAGGGCCGAACACTGAAGCTTTCTTT	CASSLGPNTEAFF
TRBD1	.	TRBV9	TRBJ2-7	TGTGCCAGCAGCGTCGGGACAGGAGCCTACGAGCAGTACTTC	CASSVGTGAYEQYF
.	.	TRBV4-1	TRBJ2-1	TGCGCCAGCAGCCAAGATCTACCGGGTTTGGATGAGCAGTTCTTC	CASSQDLPGLDEQFF
TRBD2	.	TRBV27	TRBJ2-3	TGTGCCAGCAGTCCTAAAACGGGGGGAGGTGATACGCAGTATTTT	CASSPKTGGGDTQYF
.	.	TRBV6-6	TRBJ2-7	TGTGCCAGCAGTTACTCATCTGGCTCCTACGAGCAGTACTTC	CASSYSSGSYEQYF
TRBD2	.	TRBV11-2	TRBJ2-7	TGTGCCAGCAGCTTATGGGGGGGCTACGAGCAGTACTTC	CASSLWGGYEQYF
.	.	TRBV6-5	TRBJ2-2	TGTGCCAGCATTGGATGGGGCCCCGGGGAGCTGTTTTTT	CASIGWGPGELFF
TRBD2	once	TRBV6-6	TRBJ2-5	TGTGCCAGCAGCGTGACGGGGGGAGGCGAGACCCAGTACTTC	CASSVTGGGETQYF
.	.	TRBV4-1	TRBJ2-1	TGCGCCAGCAGCCAGCCCGGGGGTAATGAGCAGTTCTTC	CASSQPGGNEQFF
TRBD2	hyperexpanded	TRBV28	TRBJ2-1	TGTGCCAGCAGTTTATTCGACAGAGTACTAGCGGGCCTCAATGAGCAGTTCTTC	CASSLFDRVLAGLNEQFF
.	.	TRBV7-9	TRBJ2-1	TGTGCCAGCAGCTCAGGGTTACATGAGCAGTTCTTC	CASSSGLHEQFF
.	.	TRBV9	TRBJ2-2	TGTGCCAGCAGCGTGGTAGGGGCGGGGGAGCTGTTTTTT	CASSVVGAGELFF
.	.	TRBV5-1	TRBJ2-3	TGCGCCAGCAGCTTCGGTGTGTACTCCTTAGATACGCAGTATTTT	CASSFGVYSLDTQYF
TRBD1	.	TRBV7-7	TRBJ2-7	TGTGCCAGCAGCGGGGGGACAGGGGGCGAGCAGTACTTC	CASSGGTGGEQYF
.	.	TRBV5-6	TRBJ2-1	TGTGCCAGCAGCTCGACGGTATACAATGAGCAGTTCTTC	CASSSTVYNEQFF